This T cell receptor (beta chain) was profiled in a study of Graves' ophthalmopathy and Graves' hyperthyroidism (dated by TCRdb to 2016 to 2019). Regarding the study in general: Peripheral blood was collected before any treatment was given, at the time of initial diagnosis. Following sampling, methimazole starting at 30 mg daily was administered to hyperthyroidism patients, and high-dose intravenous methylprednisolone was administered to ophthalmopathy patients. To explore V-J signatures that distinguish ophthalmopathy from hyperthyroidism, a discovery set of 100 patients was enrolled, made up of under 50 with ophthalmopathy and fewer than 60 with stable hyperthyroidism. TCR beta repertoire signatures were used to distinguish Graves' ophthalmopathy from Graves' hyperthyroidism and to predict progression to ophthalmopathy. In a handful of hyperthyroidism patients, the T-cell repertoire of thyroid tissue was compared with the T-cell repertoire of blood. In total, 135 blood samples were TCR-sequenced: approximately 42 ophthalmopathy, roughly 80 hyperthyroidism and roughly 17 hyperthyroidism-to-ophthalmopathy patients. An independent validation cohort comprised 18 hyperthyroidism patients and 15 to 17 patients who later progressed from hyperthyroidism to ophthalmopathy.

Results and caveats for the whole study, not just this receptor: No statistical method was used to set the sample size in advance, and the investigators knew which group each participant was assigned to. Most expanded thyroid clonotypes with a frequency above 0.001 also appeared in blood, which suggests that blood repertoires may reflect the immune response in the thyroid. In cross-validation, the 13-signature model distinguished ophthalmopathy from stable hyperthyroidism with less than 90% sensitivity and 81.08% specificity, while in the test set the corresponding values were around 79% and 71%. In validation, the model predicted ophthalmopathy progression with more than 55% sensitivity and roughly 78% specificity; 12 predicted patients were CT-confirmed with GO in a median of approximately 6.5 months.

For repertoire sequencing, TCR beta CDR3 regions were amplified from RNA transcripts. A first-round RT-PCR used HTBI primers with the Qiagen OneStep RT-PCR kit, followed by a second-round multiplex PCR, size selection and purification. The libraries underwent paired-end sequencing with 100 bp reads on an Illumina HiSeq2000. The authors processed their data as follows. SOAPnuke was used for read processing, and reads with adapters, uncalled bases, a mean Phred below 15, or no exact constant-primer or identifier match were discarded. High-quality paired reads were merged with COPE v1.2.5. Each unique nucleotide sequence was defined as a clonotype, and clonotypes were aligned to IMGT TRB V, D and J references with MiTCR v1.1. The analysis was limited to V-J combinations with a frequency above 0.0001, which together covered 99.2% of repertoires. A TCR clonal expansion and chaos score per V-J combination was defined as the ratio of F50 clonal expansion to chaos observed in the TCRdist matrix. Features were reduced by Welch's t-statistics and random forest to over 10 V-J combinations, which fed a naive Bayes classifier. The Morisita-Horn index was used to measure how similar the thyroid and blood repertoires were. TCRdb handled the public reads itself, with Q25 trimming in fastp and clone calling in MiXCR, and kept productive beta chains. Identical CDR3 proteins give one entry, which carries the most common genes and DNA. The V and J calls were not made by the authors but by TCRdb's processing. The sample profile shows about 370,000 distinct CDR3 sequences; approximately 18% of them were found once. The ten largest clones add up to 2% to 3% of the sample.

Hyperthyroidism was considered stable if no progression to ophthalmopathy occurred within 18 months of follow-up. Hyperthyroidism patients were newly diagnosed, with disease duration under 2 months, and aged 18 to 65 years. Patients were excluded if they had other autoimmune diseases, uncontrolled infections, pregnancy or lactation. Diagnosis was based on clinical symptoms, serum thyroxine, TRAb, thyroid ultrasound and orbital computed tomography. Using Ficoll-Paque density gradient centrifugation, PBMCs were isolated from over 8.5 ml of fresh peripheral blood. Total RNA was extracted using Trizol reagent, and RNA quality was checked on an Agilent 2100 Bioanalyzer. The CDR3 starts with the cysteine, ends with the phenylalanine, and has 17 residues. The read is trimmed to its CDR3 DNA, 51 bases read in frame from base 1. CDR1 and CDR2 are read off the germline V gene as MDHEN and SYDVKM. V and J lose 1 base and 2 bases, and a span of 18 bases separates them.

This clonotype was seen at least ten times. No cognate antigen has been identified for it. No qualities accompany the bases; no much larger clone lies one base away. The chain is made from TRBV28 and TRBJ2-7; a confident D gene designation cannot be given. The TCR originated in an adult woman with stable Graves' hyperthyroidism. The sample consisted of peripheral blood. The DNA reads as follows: TGTGCCAGCAGTTTATTAATAACAGACCATCCCACCTACGAGCAGTACTTC. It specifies CASSLLITDHPTYEQYF. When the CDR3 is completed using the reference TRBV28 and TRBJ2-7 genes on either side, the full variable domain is DVKVTQSSRYLVKRTGEKVFLECVQDMDHENMFWYRQDPGLGLRLIYFSYDVKMKEKGDIPEGYSVSREKKERFSLILESASTNQTSMYLCASSLLITDHPTYEQYFGPGTRLTVT.